The sequence of this TCR beta chain was determined in a study of cytomegalovirus exposure and HLA in healthy donors. Across the study: The 120 or so validation repertoires used the same platform as the roughly 670 first-cohort repertoires (as reported by a later analysis).

Libraries were prepared by immunoSEQ multiplex PCR; TCRdb keeps only in-frame clonotypes and omits some of them. Of about 330,000 clones listed, around 90% are singletons. J gave up 2 bases and V 7 bases, and 4 bases lay outside the gene matches. The CDR3 sequence is 14 residues long. Germline lookup yields CDR1 MNHNY and CDR2 SVGAGI (reference sequence). The chain carries TRBV6-6 and TRBJ1-5; 8 nucleotides line up with TRBD1. The source material was PBMCs. This TCR was recovered from a woman aged 25 to 39 in good health and CMV-seropositive. The CDR3 DNA reads as TGTGCCAGCAATCAGGGGGCTCGCAATCAGCCCCAGCATTTT. This sequence encodes CASNQGARNQPQHF.